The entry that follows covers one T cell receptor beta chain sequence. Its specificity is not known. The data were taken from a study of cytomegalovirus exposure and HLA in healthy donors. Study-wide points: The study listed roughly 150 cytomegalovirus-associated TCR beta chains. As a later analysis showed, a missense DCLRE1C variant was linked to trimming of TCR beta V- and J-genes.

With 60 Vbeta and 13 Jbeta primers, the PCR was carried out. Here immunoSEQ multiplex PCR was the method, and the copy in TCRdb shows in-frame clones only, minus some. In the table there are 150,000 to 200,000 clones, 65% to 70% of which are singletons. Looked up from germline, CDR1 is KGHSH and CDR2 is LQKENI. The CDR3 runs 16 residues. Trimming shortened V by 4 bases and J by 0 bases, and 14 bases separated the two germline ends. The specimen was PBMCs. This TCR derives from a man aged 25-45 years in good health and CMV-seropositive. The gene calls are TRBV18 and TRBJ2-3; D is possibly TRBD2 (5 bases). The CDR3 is CASSLRRATSTDTQYF. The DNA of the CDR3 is TGTGCCAGCTCACTCCGGCGGGCCACTAGCACAGATACGCAGTATTTT.